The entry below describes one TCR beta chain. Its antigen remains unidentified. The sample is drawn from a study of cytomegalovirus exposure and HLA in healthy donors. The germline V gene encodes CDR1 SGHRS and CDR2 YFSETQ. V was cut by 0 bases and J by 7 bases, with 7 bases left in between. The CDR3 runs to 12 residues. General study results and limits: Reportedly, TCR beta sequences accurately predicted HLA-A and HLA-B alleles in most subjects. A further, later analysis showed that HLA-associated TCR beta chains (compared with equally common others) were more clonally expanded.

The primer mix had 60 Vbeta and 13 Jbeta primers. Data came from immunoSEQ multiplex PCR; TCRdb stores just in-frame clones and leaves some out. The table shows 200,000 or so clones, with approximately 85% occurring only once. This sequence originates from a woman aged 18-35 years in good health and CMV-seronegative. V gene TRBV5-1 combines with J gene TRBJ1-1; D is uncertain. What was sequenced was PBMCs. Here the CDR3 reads CASSLVADEAFF. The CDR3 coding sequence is TGCGCCAGCAGCTTGGTGGCGGATGAAGCTTTCTTT.